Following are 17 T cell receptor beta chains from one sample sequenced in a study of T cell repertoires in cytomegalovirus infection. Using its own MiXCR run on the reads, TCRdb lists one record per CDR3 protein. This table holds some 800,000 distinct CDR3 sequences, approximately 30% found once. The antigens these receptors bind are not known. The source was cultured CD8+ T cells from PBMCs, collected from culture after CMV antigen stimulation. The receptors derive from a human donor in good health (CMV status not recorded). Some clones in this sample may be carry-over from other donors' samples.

The CDR3, as DNA: TGTGCCAGCAGTGAATGGAGGACAGGGAATGGCTACACCTTC. Translated: CASSEWRTGNGYTF. The rearrangement uses TRBV25-1 and TRBJ1-2, with 8 bases fitting TRBD1. V dropped 1 base and J dropped 6; count of bases not matched to a gene: 4. The V gene's germline CDR1 is MGHDK and CDR2 SYGVNS. The CDR3 is 14 amino acids.

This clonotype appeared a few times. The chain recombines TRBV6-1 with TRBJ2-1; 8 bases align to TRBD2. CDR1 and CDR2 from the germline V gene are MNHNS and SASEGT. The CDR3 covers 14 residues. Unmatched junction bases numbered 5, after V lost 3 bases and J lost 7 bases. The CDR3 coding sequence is TGTGCCAGCAGTGACATAGCGGGGAGGAATGAGCAGTTCTTC. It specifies CASSDIAGRNEQFF.

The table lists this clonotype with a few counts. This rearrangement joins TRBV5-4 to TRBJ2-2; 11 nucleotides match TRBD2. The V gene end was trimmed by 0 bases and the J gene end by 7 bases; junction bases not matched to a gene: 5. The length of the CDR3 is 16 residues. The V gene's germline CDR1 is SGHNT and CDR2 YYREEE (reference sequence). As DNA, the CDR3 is TGTGCCAGCAGCTTGGAGTCTAGCGGGGGGATCGGGGAGCTGTTTTTT. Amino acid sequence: CASSLESSGGIGELFF.

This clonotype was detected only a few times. The CDR3 protein is CASRGREGPTYGYTF. The CDR3 DNA sequence: TGTGCCAGCAGGGGACGGGAAGGCCCTACCTATGGCTACACCTTC. The V and J genes are TRBV7-6 and TRBJ1-2; possible D gene TRBD1, 5 bases. Germline lookup yields CDR1 SGHVS and CDR2 FNYEAQ. V gave up 6 bases and J gave up 4 bases, with 18 bases separating them. The CDR3 is 15 residues long.

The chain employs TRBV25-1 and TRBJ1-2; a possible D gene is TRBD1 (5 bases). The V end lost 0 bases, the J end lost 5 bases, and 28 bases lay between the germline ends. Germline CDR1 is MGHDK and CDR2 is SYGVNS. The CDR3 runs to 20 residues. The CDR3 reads CASSEYFDLGVSEVGYGYTF. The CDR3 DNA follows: TGTGCCAGCAGTGAATATTTCGATTTGGGGGTGTCTGAGGTTGGTTATGGCTACACCTTC.

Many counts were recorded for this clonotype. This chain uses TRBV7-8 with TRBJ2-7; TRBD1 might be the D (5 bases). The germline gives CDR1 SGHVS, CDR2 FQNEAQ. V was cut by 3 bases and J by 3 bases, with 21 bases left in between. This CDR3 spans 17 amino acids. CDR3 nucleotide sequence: TGTGCCAGCAGCTTGATACGAGACCACAGGTCGGACTACGAGCAGTACGTC. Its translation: CASSLIRDHRSDYEQYV.

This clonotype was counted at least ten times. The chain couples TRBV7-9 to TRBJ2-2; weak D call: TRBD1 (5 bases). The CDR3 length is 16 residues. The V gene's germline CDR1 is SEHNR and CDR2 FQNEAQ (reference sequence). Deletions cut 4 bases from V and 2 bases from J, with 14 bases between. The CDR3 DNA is TGTGCCAGCAGCTCGACAGTGCGGCGAAACACCGGGGAGCTGTTTTTT. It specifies CASSSTVRRNTGELFF.

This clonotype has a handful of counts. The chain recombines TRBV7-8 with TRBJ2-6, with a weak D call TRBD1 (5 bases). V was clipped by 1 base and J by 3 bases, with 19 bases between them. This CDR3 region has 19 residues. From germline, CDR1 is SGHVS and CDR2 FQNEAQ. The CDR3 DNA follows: TGTGCCAGCAGCTTAGACCATAGGGGATCCTCAGGTGGGGCCAACGTCCTGACTTTC. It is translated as CASSLDHRGSSGGANVLTF. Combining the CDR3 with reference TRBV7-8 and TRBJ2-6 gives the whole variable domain GAGVSQSPRYKVAKRGQDVALRCDPISGHVSLFWYQQALGQGPEFLTYFQNEAQLDKSGLPSDRFFAERPEGSVSTLKIQRTQQEDSAVYLCASSLDHRGSSGGANVLTFGAGSRLTVL.

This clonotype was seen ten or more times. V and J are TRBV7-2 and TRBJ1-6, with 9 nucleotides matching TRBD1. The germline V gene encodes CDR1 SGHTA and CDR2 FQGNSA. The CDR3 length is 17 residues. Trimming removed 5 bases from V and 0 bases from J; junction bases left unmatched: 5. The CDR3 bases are TGTGCCAGCAGCCATGGGACAGGGAACTCCTATAATTCACCCCTCCACTTT. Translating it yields CASSHGTGNSYNSPLHF.

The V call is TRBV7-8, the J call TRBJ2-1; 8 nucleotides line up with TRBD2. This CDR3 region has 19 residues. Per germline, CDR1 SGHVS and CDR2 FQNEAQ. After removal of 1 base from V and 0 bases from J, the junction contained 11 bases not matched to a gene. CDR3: CASSLVFQFGLASYNEQFF. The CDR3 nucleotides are TGTGCCAGCAGCTTAGTATTTCAATTCGGACTAGCCTCCTACAATGAGCAGTTCTTC.

The CDR3 here is CASSEASRGGEQYF. CDR3 DNA sequence: TGTGCCAGCAGTGAAGCGTCCAGGGGCGGAGAGCAGTACTTC. The J gene is TRBJ2-7, the V gene TRBV6-1; possibly TRBD1 for D (6 bases). Deletions cut 0 bases from V and 7 bases from J, with 13 bases between. The CDR3 is made up of 14 amino acids. Germline V lookup: CDR1 MNHNS, CDR2 SASEGT.

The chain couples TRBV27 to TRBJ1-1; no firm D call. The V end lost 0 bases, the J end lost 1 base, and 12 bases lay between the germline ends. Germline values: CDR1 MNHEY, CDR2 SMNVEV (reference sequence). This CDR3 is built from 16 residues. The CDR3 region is CASSLSALSRNTEAFF. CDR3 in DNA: TGTGCCAGCAGTTTATCGGCCCTCTCAAGGAACACTGAAGCTTTCTTT.

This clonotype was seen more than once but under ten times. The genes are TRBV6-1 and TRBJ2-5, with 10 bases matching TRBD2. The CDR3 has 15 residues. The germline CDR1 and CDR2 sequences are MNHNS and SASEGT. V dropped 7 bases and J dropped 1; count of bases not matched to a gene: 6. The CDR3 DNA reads TGTGCCAGCACCGAAGCGGGGGGGGGCCAAGAGACCCAGTACTTC. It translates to CASTEAGGGQETQYF.

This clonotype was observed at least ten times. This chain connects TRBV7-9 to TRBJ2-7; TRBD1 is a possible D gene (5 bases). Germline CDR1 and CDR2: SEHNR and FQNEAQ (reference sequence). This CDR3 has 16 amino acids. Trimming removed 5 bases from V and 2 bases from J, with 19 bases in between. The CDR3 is CASSPSTGTRAYEQYF. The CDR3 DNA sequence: TGTGCCAGCAGCCCCTCCACAGGTACAAGGGCCTACGAGCAGTACTTC.

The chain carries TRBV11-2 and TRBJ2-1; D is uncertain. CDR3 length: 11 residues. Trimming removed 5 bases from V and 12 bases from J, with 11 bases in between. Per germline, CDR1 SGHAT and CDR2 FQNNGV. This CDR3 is CASSPSPGQFF. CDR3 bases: TGTGCCAGCAGCCCAAGTCCGGGGCAGTTCTTC.

CDR3 sequence reads: CASSYSMVDTEAFF. Written as DNA, the CDR3 is TGTGCCAGCAGTTACTCGATGGTAGACACTGAAGCTTTCTTT. The V call is TRBV6-2 or TRBV6-3, the J call TRBJ1-1; D is undetermined. From germline, CDR1 is MNHEY and CDR2 SVGEGT. The CDR3 runs to 14 residues. V was cut by 0 bases and J by 3 bases, with 8 bases left in between.

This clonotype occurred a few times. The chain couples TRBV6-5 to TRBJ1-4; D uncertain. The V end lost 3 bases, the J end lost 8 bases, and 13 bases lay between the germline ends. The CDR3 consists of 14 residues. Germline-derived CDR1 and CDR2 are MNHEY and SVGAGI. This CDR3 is CASSYNLAGEKLFF. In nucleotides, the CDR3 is TGTGCCAGCAGTTATAATTTGGCGGGAGAAAAACTGTTTTTT.